Listed below are T cell receptor beta chains from one sample, sequenced in a study of T cell responses to AZD1222 COVID-19 vaccine. TCRdb keeps only in-frame clones here, not all; method: immunoSEQ multiplex PCR. The table lists 110,000 to 150,000 clones, 75% to 90% of them singletons, with around 1.6% in the top ten. Sequenced material: peripheral blood, taken on day 0 of AZD1222 vaccination. The receptors derive from an adult in good health. Both conserved end residues are part of each CDR3. Rows may omit the clone size; those that give it use once, few, many or a size class.

J gene,V gene,clone size,CDR3 protein
TRBJ1-1,TRBV12-3/TRBV12-4,NA,CASSETGIEAFF
TRBJ1-1,TRBV5-1,NA,CASSLDGDTEAFF
TRBJ1-5,TRBV28,NA,CASRPGTGGDQPQHF
TRBJ2-1,TRBV11-3,NA,CASSLAGGYNEQFF
TRBJ1-1,TRBV14,NA,CASSQDSRAGGMNTEAFF
TRBJ1-2,TRBV3-1/TRBV3-2,once,CASSFQAYGYTF
TRBJ2-1,TRBV19,NA,CATSLGGSRNEQFF
TRBJ2-7,TRBV7-9,NA,CASSGTNLPYEQYF
TRBJ2-7,TRBV2,NA,CASWGEENYEQYF
TRBJ1-3,TRBV5-6,NA,CASSFTGNTIYF
TRBJ2-1,TRBV4-1,NA,CASSQEASGVYEQFF
TRBJ2-7,TRBV4-1,NA,CASSRSGLEYEQYF
TRBJ1-1,TRBV30,NA,CAWSVGPGGTEAFF
TRBJ1-1,TRBV18,NA,CASSPAQMNTEAFF
TRBJ1-2,TRBV5-8,NA,CASSWTPAHGYTF
TRBJ2-7,TRBV18,NA,CASSSSGRGEQYF
TRBJ2-1,TRBV27,NA,CASSLGTGAHEQFF
TRBJ1-4,TRBV4-2,NA,CASSQVTRGSTNEKLFF
TRBJ2-3,TRBV30,once,CAWSVGLGHGVIDTQYF
TRBJ2-2,TRBV4-2,NA,CASSQGPSGSTGELFF
TRBJ1-5,TRBV6-1,NA,CASSDYRGETQPQHF
TRBJ1-1,TRBV5-1,NA,CASSLAVTGEAFF
TRBJ1-1,TRBV6-4,NA,CASSETGSTEAFF